This T cell receptor (beta chain) derives from a study of blood T cell repertoires in COVID-19 (TCRdb year 2020). Regarding the study in general: Samples from collaborators originated in the United States, Italy and Spain and spanned both the acute and convalescent phases of COVID-19. Where HLA class I and class II types were available, the types were taken from metadata supplied by the sample provider, not from assay-based typing. Deeply sampled blood TCRbeta repertoires from subjects exposed to, actively infected with, or recovered from COVID-19 were included in the dataset. A freely available public database, intended as a resource for researchers studying the immune response to SARS-CoV-2, is where the repertoires were released. The prospective study material was composed of cDNA or gDNA derived from T cells, B-cell-depleted T cells, or PBMCs. The sample metadata nearly always contained a de-identified subject ID, COVID-19 status, age in years and sex. Samples were obtained from the ongoing ImmuneRACE study (first 160 participants) and from over 1,000 subjects provided by 6 global collaborators. Findings and caveats that apply to the study as a whole: The amount of clinical and demographic metadata varied by source and participant and was provided uncurated.

As to this clone: Its target antigen remains unknown. Base qualities are not provided; no much larger clone lies one nucleotide away.

From a lookup of the germline V gene, CDR1 and CDR2 are ENHRY and SYGVKD. There are 14 amino acids in the CDR3, from cysteine to phenylalanine inclusive. Only the CDR3 region is kept as DNA, spanning 42 bases read in frame from base 1. V is clipped by 3 bases and J by 1 base, and the sequence between their germline boundaries is 9 bases long. In the prospective study, participants were about 18 to 100 years old, resided in under 30 geographic areas of the United States, and were enrolled through a virtual design. In the prospective study, participants were assigned to cohorts based on the clinical history participants reported in a screening survey and a study questionnaire. For ImmuneRACE Cohort 3, a participant was defined as recovered based on two consecutive negative NP/OP PCR tests, clearance by a healthcare professional, or resolution of symptoms. Each participant in the prospective study had whole blood, serum and a nasopharyngeal or oropharyngeal swab collected by mobile phlebotomists. Participants in the prospective study had the option to provide additional blood draws and questionnaires over a roughly 2-month period. Blood samples from the prospective study were shipped frozen or at room temperature prior to DNA extraction.

TCRbeta CDR3 regions were amplified from genomic DNA using the immunoSEQ Assay, a bias-controlled multiplex PCR. The published analysis was carried out like this. The number of nucleated cells in each sample was estimated from the amplification of reference gene primers within the assay. Sequence reads were collapsed and filtered to measure the absolute abundance of every unique TCRbeta CDR3 rearrangement. For each sample, productive Simpson clonality was calculated as the square root of Simpson's diversity index over productive rearrangements. TCRdb provides this immuneACCESS table in a form limited to in-frame rearrangements. Some clones are lacking; in checked studies, under half of them reflect an unresolved V gene, and why the rest are absent is not known. V and J calls and clone size are given by that table; D and trimming were obtained from the DNA. This sample lists fewer than 400,000 clones; approximately 86% were detected once. The ten most abundant clones make up about 8.9% of the sample.

This receptor chain uses TRBV10-3 and TRBJ1-1; the D gene lacks a confident call. The source of this sequence is a woman in her late teens or twenties who had recovered from COVID-19. The sample consisted of PBMCs or T cells enriched from blood (not recorded which). The CDR3 protein is CAISDLGRNTEAFF. The DNA sequence is as follows: TGTGCCATCAGTGATTTGGGGAGGAACACTGAAGCTTTCTTT.